This T cell receptor beta chain stems from a study of CD8 T cells in ankylosing spondylitis. General study results and limits: It appeared that ankylosing spondylitis blood was characterized by a TCR beta motif of several highly homologous variants.

Germline assignment: CDR1 WNHNN and CDR2 SYGVQD (reference sequence). Trimming removed 3 bases from V and 3 bases from J; junction bases left unmatched: 1. The CDR3 runs 14 residues. In this sample, this clonotype turned up a few times. The antigen is unknown. Each CDR3 protein is one row after TCRdb ran MiXCR on the 5' RACE reads. The table lists 470,000 or so distinct CDR3 sequences, 20% to 30% of them singletons. The gene calls are TRBV10-1 and TRBJ2-2, with 7 bases lining up with TRBD1. Sequencing was done on a sample of blood, either unsorted or a sorted T cell fraction (not recorded which). This receptor was obtained from a male donor with ankylosing spondylitis. CDR3 loop: CASSDTGDTGELFF. CDR3 in DNA: TGCGCCAGCAGTGATACAGGGGACACCGGGGAGCTGTTTTTT.